Detailed here is one TCR beta chain. The specificity of this receptor is unknown. Base qualities were left out, and no much larger clone turns up one base away. The record originates from a study of early T cells in non-severe SARS-CoV-2 infection (dated by TCRdb to the early 2020s). Regarding the study in general: TCR sequencing used bulk RNA from unsorted whole blood, so alpha and beta chains could not be paired.

Via the germline V gene (reference sequence), CDR1 is MNHNY and CDR2 SVGAGI. The cysteine opens and the phenylalanine closes a CDR3 of 13 amino acids. Here the CDR3 DNA is all that survives: 39 bases in frame from base 1. Trimming takes 10 bases from V and 1 base from J, and the germline ends sit 12 bases apart. A case-control design nested within a healthcare worker cohort in London, UK, was used, with weekly nasopharyngeal swab PCR tests and blood sampling performed. Healthcare workers were enrolled in the week of the UK lockdown, from 23 to 31 March 2020, and were followed every week for up to about 16 weeks. Beyond this particular receptor, the publication reports: VDJdb matching was skewed toward anti-spike CD8 responses, so virus-specific expansions were likely underestimated and private and CD4 specificities were missed.

The method behind the library was 5' RACE. The run used a NextSeq 500. Unique molecular identifiers were attached to individual cDNA molecules in the TCR library protocol so that sequencing error and PCR bias could be corrected. Both TCR alpha and beta chains were sequenced, and tight co-correlation was observed between alpha and beta sequence abundances in each sample. In the authors' own workflow: Decombinator V4 was used to perform V gene, J gene and CDR3 annotation of TCR sequences. Expanded TCRs were defined as changing significantly between any two time points under a Poisson model with p below 0.0001. TCR abundances were normalised to the total number of TCRs sequenced per sample and were expressed as counts per million. MAIT TCRs were defined by TRAV1-2 paired with TRAJ12, TRAJ20 or TRAJ33, and iNKT TCRs by TRAV10 paired with TRAJ18. VDJdb, accessed 1 November 2021, was searched for CMV, EBV and SARS-CoV-2 annotated TCRs, with TCRs annotated for multiple antigens excluded. TCRdb reworked the public reads: Q25 trimming with fastp, MiXCR clone assembly, productive beta chains retained. Every entry covers one CDR3 protein and lists the most common genes and DNA from its rows. These V and J calls originate from TCRdb's pipeline instead of the authors' own analysis. Recorded for this sample are about 44,000 distinct CDR3 sequences; around 6.5% of them occurred a single time. In total, the top ten clones hold around 20% of the sample.

The rearrangement combines TRBV6-6 with TRBJ2-3; TRBD1 is a possible D gene, resting on 6 matching bases. This TCR came from an adult who was a healthcare worker with PCR-confirmed SARS-CoV-2 infection or an uninfected control (not recorded which). Sequenced here: whole blood, sampled at baseline. This receptor has the CDR3 CANRAEGTDTQYF. The DNA is as follows: TGTGCCAACAGGGCGGAGGGCACAGATACGCAGTATTTT.